This TCR beta chain emerged from a study of shared clonotypes between healthy human individuals. Looked up from germline, CDR1 is MNHNS and CDR2 is SASEGT. The CDR3 runs to 15 residues. The J segment lost 5 bases and the V segment lost 1 base, leaving 7 bases of the junction unmatched. The deep-level immunoSEQ assay was used. Researchers divided each subset's genomic DNA evenly across several immunoSEQ plates. Libraries were prepared by immunoSEQ multiplex PCR; TCRdb keeps only in-frame clonotypes and omits some of them. The sample shows about 490,000 clones, roughly four fifths of them seen only once. In this sample, this clone turned up a few times.

Sequencing was performed on PBMCs. The chain combines TRBV6-1 with TRBJ2-5, with 7 bases aligning to TRBD1. This receptor was identified in a woman between 35 and 50 years old in good health. Some clones in this sample may be carry-over from other donors' samples. The CDR3 DNA sequence: TGTGCCAGCAGTGAAGGGTTGACAGGGCCCGAGACCCAGTACTTC. Translation gives CASSEGLTGPETQYF.